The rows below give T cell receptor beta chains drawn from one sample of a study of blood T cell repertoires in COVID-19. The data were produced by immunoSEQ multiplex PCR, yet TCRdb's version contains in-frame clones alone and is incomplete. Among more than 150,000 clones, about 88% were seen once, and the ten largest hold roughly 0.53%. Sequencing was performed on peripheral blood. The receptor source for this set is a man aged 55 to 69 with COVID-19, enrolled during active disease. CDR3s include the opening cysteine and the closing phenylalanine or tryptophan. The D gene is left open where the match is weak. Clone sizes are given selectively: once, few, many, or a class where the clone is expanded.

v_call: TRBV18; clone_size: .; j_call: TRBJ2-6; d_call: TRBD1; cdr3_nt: TGTGCCAGCTCACGACAGGGGCCTAATGGGGCCAACGTCCTGACTTTC; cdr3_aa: CASSRQGPNGANVLTF
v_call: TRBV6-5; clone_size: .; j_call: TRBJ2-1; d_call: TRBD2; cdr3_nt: TGTGCCAGCATCCGCCAGCGGGGGTCCTACAATGAGCAGTTCTTC; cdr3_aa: CASIRQRGSYNEQFF
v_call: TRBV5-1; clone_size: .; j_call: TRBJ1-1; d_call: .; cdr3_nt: TGCGCCAGCAGTGCGGTGCGTGGGACTGAAGCTTTCTTT; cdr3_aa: CASSAVRGTEAFF
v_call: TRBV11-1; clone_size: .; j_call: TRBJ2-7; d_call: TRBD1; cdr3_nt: TGTGCCAGCAGTTTTGGACAGGGAACCTACGAGCAGTACTTC; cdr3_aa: CASSFGQGTYEQYF
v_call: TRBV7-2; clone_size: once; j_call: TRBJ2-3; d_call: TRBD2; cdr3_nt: TGTGCCAGCAGCCCAGCTCGGGGGGGGTACACAGATACGCAGTATTTT; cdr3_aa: CASSPARGGYTDTQYF
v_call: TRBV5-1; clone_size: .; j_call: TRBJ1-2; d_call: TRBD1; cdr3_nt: TGCGCCAGCAGGGGGACAGGGCTAGTCTATGGCTACACCTTC; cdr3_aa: CASRGTGLVYGYTF
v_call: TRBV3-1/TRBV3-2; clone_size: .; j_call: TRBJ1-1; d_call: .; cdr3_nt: TGTGCCAGCAGCCAAGAAGGAGGGCAAGCTTTCTTT; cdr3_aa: CASSQEGGQAFF
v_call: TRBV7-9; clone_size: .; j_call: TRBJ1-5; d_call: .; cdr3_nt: TGTGCCAGCAGCTTCGAAGACAGGCGCCAGCATTTT; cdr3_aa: CASSFEDRRQHF
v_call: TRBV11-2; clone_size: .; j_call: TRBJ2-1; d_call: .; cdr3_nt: TGTGCCAGCAGCCCAGGGGACTACAACAATGAGCAGTTCTTC; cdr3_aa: CASSPGDYNNEQFF
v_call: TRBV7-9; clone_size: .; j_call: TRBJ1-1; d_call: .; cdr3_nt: TGTGCCAGCAGCTTTGACAGGCTCGGGAACACTGAAGCTTTCTTT; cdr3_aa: CASSFDRLGNTEAFF
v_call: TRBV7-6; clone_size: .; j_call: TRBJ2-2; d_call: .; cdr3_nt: TGTGCCAGCAGCTTATCCGGGATGAACACCGGGGAGCTGTTTTTT; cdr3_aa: CASSLSGMNTGELFF
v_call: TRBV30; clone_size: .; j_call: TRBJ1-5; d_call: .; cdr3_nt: TGTGCTTGGCAGACAGCGAGCAATCAGCCCCAGCATTTT; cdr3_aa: CAWQTASNQPQHF
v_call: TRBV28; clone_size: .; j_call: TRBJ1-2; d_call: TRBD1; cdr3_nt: TGTGCCAGCAGCTTAGACAGGGTGTCGAACTATGGCTACACCTTC; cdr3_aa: CASSLDRVSNYGYTF
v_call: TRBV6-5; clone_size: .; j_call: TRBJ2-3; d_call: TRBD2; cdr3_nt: TGTGCCAGCTCTAGCGGGAGGGCCGAAAATACGCAGTATTTT; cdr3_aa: CASSSGRAENTQYF
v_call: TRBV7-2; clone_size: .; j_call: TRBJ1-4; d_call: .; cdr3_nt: TGTGCCAGCAGCGACATACAGGGAATTACGAATGAAAAACTGTTTTTT; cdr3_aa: CASSDIQGITNEKLFF